This T cell receptor (beta chain) was identified in a study of tumor T cells in aggressive B-cell lymphoma. The CDR3 totals 18 residues. Looked up from germline, CDR1 is SGHAT and CDR2 is FQNNGV. Trimming took 1 base from V and 0 from J; bases not matched to a gene: 12. The protocol was immunoSEQ multiplex PCR, while the TCRdb copy is restricted to in-frame clones and leaves out a portion. Counted here are about 2,900 clones, approximately 87% occurring once; the ten biggest clones make up around 20%. Source material: tumor tissue. The rearrangement uses TRBV11-2 and TRBJ2-7, with 7 positions matching TRBD1. The origin of this receptor is an adult with diffuse large B cell lymphoma. DNA for the CDR3: TGTGCCAGCAGCTTAGTGTTTGGTTCTGGGACAGTCTCCTACGAGCAGTACTTC. This codes for CASSLVFGSGTVSYEQYF.